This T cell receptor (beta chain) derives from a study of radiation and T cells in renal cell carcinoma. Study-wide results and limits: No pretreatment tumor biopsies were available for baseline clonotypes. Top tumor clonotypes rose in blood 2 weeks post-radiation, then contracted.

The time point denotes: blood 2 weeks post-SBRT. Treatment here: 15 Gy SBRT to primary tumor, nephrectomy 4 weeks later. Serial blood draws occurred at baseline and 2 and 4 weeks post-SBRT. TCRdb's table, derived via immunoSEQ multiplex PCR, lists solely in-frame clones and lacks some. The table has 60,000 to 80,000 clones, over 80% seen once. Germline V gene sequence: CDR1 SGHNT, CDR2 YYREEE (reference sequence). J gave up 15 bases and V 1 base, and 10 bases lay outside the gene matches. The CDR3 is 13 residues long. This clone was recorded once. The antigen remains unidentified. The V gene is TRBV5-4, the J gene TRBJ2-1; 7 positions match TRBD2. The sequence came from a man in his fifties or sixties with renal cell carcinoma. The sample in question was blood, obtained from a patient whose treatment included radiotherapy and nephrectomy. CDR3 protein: CASSLTSEPHPFF. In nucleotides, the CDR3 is TGTGCCAGCAGCTTGACTAGCGAGCCGCATCCGTTCTTC.